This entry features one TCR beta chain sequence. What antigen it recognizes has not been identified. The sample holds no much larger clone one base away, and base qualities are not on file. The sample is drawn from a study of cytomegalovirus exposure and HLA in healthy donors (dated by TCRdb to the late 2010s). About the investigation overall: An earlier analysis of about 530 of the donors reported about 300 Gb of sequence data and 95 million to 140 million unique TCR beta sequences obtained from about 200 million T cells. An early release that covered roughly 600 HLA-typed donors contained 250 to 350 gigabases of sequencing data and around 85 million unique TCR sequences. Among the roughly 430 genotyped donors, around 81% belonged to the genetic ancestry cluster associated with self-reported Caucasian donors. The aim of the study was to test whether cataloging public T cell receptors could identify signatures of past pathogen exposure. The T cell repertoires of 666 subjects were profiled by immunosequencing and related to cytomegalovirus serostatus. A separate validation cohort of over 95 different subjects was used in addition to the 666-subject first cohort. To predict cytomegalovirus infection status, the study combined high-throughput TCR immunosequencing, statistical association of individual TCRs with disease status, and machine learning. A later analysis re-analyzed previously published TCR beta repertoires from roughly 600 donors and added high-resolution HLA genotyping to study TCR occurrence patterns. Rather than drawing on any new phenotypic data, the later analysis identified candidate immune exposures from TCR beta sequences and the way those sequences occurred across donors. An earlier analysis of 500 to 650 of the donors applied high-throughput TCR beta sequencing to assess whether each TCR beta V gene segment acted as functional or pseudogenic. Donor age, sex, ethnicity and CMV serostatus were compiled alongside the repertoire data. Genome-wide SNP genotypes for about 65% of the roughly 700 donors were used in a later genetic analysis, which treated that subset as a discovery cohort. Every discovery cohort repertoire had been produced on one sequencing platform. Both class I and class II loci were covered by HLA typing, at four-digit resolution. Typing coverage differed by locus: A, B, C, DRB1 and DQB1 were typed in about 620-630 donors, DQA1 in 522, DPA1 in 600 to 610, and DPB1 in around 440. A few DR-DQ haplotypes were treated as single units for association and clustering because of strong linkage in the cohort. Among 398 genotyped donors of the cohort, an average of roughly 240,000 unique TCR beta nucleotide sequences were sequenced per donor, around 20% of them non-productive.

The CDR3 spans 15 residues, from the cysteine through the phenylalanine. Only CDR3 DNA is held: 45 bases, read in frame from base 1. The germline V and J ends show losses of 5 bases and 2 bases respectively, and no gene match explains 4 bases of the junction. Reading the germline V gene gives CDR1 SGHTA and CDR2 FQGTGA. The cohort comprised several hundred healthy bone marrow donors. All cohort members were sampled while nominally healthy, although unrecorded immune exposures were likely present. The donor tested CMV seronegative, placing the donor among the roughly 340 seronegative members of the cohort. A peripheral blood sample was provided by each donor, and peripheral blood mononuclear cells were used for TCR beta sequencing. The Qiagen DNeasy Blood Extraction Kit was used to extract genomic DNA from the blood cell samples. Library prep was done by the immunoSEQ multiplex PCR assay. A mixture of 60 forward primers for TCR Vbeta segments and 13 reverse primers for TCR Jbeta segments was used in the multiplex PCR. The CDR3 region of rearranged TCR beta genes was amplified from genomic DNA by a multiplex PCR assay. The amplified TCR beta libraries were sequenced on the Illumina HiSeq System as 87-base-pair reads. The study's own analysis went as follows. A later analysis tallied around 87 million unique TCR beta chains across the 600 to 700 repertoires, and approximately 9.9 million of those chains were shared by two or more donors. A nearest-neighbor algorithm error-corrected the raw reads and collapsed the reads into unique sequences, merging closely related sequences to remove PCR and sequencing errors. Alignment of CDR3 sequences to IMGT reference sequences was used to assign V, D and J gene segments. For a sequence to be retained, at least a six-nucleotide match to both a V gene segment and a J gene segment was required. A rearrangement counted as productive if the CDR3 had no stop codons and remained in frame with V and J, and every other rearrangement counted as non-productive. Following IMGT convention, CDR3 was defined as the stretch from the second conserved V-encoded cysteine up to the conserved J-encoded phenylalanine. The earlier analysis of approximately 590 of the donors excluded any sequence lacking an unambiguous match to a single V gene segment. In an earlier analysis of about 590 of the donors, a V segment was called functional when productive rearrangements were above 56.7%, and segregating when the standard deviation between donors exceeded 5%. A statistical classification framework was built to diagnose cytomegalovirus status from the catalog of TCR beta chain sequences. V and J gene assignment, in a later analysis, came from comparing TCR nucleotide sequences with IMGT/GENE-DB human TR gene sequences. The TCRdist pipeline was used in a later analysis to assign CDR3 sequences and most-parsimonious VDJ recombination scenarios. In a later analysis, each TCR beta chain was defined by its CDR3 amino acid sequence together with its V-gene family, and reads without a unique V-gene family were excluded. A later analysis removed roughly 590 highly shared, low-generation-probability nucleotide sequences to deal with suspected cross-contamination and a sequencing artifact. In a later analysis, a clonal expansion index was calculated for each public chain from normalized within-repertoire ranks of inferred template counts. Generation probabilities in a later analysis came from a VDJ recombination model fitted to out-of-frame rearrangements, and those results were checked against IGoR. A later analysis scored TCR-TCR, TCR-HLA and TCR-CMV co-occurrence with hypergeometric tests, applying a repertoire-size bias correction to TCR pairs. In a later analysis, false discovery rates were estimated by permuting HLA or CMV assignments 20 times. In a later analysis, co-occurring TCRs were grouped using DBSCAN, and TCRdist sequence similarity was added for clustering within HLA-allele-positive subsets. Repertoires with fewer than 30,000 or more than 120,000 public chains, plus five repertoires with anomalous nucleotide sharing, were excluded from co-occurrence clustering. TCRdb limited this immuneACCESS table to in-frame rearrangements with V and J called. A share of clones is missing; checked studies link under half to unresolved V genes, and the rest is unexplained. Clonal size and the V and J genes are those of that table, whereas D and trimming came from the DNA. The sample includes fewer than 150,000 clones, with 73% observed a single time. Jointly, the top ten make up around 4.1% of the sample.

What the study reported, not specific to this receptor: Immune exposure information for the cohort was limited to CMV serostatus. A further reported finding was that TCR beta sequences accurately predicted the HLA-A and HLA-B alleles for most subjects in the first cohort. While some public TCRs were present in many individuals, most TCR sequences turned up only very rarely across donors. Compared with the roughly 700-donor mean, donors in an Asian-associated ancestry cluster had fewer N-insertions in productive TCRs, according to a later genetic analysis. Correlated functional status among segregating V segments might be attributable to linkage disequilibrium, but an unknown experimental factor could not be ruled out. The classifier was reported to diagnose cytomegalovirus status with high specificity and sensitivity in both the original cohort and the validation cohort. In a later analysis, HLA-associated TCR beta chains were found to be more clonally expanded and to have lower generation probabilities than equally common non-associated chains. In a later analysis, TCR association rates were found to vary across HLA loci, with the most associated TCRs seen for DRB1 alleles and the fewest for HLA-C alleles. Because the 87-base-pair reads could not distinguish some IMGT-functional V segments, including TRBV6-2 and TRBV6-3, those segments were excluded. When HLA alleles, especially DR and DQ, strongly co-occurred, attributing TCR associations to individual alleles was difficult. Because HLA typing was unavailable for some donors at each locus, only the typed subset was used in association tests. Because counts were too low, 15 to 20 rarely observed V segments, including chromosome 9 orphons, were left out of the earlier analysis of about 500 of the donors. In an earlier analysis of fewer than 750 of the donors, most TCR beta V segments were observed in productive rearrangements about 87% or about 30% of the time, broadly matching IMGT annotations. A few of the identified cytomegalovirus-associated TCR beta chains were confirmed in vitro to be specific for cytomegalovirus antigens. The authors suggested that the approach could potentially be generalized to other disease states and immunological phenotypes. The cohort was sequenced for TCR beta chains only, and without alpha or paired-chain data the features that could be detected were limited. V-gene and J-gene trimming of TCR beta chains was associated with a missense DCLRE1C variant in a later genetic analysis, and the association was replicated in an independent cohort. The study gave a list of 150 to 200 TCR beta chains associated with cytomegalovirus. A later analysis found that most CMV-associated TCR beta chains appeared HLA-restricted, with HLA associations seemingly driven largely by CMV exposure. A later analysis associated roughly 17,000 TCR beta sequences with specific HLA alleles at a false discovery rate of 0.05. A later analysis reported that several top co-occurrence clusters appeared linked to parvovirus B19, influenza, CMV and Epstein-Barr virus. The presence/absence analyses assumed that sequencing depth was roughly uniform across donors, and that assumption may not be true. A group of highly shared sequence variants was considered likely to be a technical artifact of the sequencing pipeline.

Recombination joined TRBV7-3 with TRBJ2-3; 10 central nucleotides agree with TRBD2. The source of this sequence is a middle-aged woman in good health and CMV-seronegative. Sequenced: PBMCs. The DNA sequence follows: TGTGCCAGCAGCCCTAGCGGGAGCCCCACAGATACGCAGTATTTT. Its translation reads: CASSPSGSPTDTQYF.